The 3 T cell receptor beta chains below come from one sample, sequenced in a study of control samples from healthy donors and cancer patients. Assay used: immunoSEQ multiplex PCR; TCRdb lists only in-frame clones, some missing. The repertoire includes around 30,000 clones, roughly 93% of them detected once, and around 15% sits in the top ten. Specimen: PBMCs. These TCRs come from a man aged 45-65 years with lung cancer.

The chain couples TRBV5-1 to TRBJ2-3; 7 bases fit TRBD2. After removal of 4 bases from V and 1 base from J, the junction contained 6 bases not matched to a gene. CDR1 and CDR2 from the germline V gene are SGHRS and YFSETQ. This CDR3 comprises 15 residues. CDR3 DNA: TGCGCCAGCAGCGTGGCGGGGGAGCGCACAGATACGCAGTATTTT. This translates into CASSVAGERTDTQYF. The entire variable domain, with the rest obtained from reference TRBV5-1 and TRBJ2-3, is as follows: KAGVTQTPRYLIKTRGQQVTLSCSPISGHRSVSWYQQTPGQGLQFLFEYFSETQRNKGNFPGRFSGRQFSNSRSEMNVSTLELGDSALYLCASSVAGERTDTQYFGPGTRLTVL.

This chain uses TRBV29-1 with TRBJ2-2; tentative D call: TRBD2 (6 bases). V was pared by 4 bases and J by 6 bases, with 6 bases between. The CDR3 has 11 amino acids. Germline V gene sequence: CDR1 SQVTM, CDR2 ANQGSEA. The CDR3 nucleotides read TGCAGCGTTGGGGGGGCCGGGGAGCTGTTTTTT. As protein: CSVGGAGELFF.

V usage is TRBV14 and J usage is TRBJ2-7; D remains unclear. Per germline, CDR1 SGHDN and CDR2 FVKESK. The CDR3 sequence is 11 residues long. CDR3 DNA: TGTGATGTGCAGTACAGCTACGAGCAGTACTTC. Translation: CDVQYSYEQYF.